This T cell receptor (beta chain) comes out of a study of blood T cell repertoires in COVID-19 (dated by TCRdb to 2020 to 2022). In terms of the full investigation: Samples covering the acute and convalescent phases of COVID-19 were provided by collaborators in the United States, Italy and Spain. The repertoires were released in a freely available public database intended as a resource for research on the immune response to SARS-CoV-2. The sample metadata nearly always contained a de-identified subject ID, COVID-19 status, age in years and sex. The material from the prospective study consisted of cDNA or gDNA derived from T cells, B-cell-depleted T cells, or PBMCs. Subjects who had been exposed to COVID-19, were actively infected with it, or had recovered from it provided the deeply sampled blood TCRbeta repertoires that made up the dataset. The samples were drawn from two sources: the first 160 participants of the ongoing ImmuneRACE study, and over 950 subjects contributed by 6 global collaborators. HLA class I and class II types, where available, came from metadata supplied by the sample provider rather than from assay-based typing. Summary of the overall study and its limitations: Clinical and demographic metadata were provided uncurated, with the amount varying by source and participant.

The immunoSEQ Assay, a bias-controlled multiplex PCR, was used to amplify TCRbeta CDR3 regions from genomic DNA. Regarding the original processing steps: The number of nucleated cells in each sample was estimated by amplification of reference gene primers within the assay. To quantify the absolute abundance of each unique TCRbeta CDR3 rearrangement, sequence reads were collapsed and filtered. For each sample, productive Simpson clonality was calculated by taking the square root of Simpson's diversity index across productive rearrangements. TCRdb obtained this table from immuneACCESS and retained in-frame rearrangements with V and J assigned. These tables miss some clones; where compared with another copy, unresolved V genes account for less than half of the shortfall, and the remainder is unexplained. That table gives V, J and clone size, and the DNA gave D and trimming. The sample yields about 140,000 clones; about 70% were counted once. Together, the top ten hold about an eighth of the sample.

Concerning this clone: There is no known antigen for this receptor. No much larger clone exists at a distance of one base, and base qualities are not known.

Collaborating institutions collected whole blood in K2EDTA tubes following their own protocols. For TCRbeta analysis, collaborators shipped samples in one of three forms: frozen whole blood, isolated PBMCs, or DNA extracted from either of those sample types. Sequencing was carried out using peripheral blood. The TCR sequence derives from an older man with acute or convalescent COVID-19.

The CDR3 protein sequence reads: CSVVGAGNTEAFF. The DNA sequence is as follows: TGCAGCGTTGTGGGGGCGGGGAACACTGAAGCTTTCTTT. In this chain, TRBV29-1 is recombined with TRBJ1-1; the D gene is possibly TRBD1, with 6 bases matching. In the germline V gene, CDR1 corresponds to SQVTM and CDR2 to ANQGSEA. Its CDR3 holds 13 amino acids, cysteine through phenylalanine. Just CDR3 DNA is preserved here, 39 bases in frame from base 1. The germline ends are 10 bases apart after V is trimmed by 4 bases and J by 1 base.